A selection of T cell receptor beta chains follows, all from one sample in a study of blood T cell repertoires in COVID-19. TCRdb keeps only in-frame clones here, not all; method: immunoSEQ multiplex PCR. The sample shows about 200,000 clones, 86% of them seen only once. The sequenced sample consisted of PBMCs or T cells enriched from blood (not recorded which). Receptor source: a man aged 35 to 55 with acute COVID-19. CDR3s include the opening cysteine and the closing phenylalanine or tryptophan. A D gene is named only where the DNA matches it firmly. Clone sizes are given selectively: once, few, many, or a class where the clone is expanded.

. . TRBJ1-1 TRBV2 CATRREENTEAFF TGTGCCACCCGTCGTGAGGAAAACACTGAAGCTTTCTTT
TRBD2 . TRBJ2-1 TRBV7-9 CASSSPGPGLAGGYNEQFF TGTGCCAGCAGCTCCCCCGGGCCGGGACTAGCGGGAGGCTACAATGAGCAGTTCTTC
. . TRBJ2-2 TRBV6-5 CASSWASVTGELFF TGTGCCAGCAGTTGGGCTAGCGTGACCGGGGAGCTGTTTTTT
TRBD2 . TRBJ2-2 TRBV9 CASSVTSANTGELFF TGTGCCAGCAGCGTAACTAGCGCGAACACCGGGGAGCTGTTTTTT
. . TRBJ1-2 TRBV7-9 CASSLGDGVGYTF TGTGCCAGCAGCTTAGGCGACGGGGTTGGCTACACCTTC
. few TRBJ1-2 TRBV25-1 CASSEGQTFGYTF TGTGCCAGCAGTGAAGGACAGACCTTCGGCTACACCTTC
. . TRBJ2-1 TRBV11-2 CASSSLGKAYNEQFF TGTGCCAGCAGTTCTCTGGGCAAGGCCTACAATGAGCAGTTCTTC
. . TRBJ2-7 TRBV9 CASSIGPGGAFYEQYF TGTGCCAGCAGCATCGGACCCGGGGGAGCGTTCTACGAGCAGTACTTC
TRBD1 . TRBJ2-5 TRBV9 CASSVDRGRKEETQYF TGTGCCAGCAGCGTTGACAGGGGGCGCAAAGAAGAGACCCAGTACTTC
TRBD1 . TRBJ1-2 TRBV12-3/TRBV12-4 CASWGRGLGYTF TGTGCCAGTTGGGGCAGGGGGCTGGGCTACACCTTC
. . TRBJ1-3 TRBV9 CASSLFPAGNTIYF TGTGCCAGCAGCCTCTTCCCTGCTGGAAACACCATATATTTT
. once TRBJ1-4 TRBV5-5 CASSSRLGSREKLFF TGTGCCAGTAGCTCCCGTCTGGGGAGTCGAGAAAAACTGTTTTTT
. . TRBJ2-4 TRBV7-9 CASSLEAYIQYF TGTGCCAGCAGCTTGGAAGCGTACATTCAGTACTTC
. . TRBJ2-3 TRBV7-3 CASSQHADSGTDTQYF TGTGCCAGCAGCCAACATGCGGATAGCGGCACAGATACGCAGTATTTT
. . TRBJ1-1 TRBV18 CATSFSLNREAFF TGTGCCACCTCTTTTAGTCTGAACAGGGAAGCTTTCTTT
TRBD2 once TRBJ2-5 TRBV3-1/TRBV3-2 CASSPLAGQRQETQYF TGTGCCAGCAGCCCTCTAGCGGGACAAAGACAAGAGACCCAGTACTTC
TRBD2 . TRBJ2-1 TRBV11-2 CASSSREGTSGMGEQFF TGTGCCAGCAGCTCCCGGGAGGGGACTAGCGGGATGGGTGAGCAGTTCTTC
. . TRBJ1-4 TRBV30 CAWMSYEKLFF TGTGCCTGGATGAGTTATGAAAAACTGTTTTTT
TRBD2 once TRBJ2-7 TRBV7-9 CASSCTGTSGNHEQYF TGTGCCAGCAGCTGCACCGGGACTAGCGGGAATCACGAGCAGTACTTC
TRBD1 . TRBJ1-2 TRBV6-1 CASSEPRAGTGTYGYTF TGTGCCAGCAGTGAACCCAGAGCCGGGACAGGGACCTATGGCTACACCTTC
TRBD2 . TRBJ2-1 TRBV20-1 CSASKASGANNEQFF TGCAGTGCTAGTAAGGCTAGCGGGGCCAACAATGAGCAGTTCTTC
TRBD2 . TRBJ2-3 TRBV6-5 CASSYPGGEGTDTQYF TGTGCCAGCAGTTACCCGGGAGGAGAGGGCACAGATACGCAGTATTTT
. . TRBJ2-2 TRBV25-1 CASRTVNTGELFF TGTGCCAGCCGGACAGTTAACACCGGGGAGCTGTTTTTT
. . TRBJ2-7 TRBV19 CASSMMESLLYEQYF TGTGCCAGTAGTATGATGGAGTCCCTCCTCTACGAGCAGTACTTC
TRBD1 . TRBJ1-1 TRBV4-1 CASSQMTGKEAFF TGCGCCAGCAGCCAGATGACAGGGAAGGAAGCTTTCTTT
. once TRBJ2-1 TRBV19 CASSVTGNEQFF TGTGCCAGTAGTGTAACAGGGAATGAGCAGTTCTTC
. . TRBJ2-7 TRBV28 CASSFSSPSYEQYF TGTGCCAGCAGTTTCTCGAGTCCCTCCTACGAGCAGTACTTC
. . TRBJ1-5 TRBV19 CASTAVGSQPQHF TGTGCCAGTACCGCAGTCGGGTCTCAGCCCCAGCATTTT
TRBD2 . TRBJ2-3 TRBV15 CATSRGAGATDTQYF TGTGCCACCAGCAGAGGAGCGGGGGCAACAGATACGCAGTATTTT
TRBD1 . TRBJ1-2 TRBV29-1 CSFLSDRGGGAGYGYTF TGCAGCTTCCTATCGGACAGGGGAGGGGGCGCTGGCTATGGCTACACCTTC
. . TRBJ2-4 TRBV27 CASSLVGTQRGIQYF TGTGCCAGCAGTTTAGTTGGGACTCAGAGGGGCATTCAGTACTTC
. few TRBJ1-3 TRBV7-9 CASSPRRSPSGNTIYF TGTGCCAGCAGCCCGAGAAGGAGCCCCTCTGGAAACACCATATATTTT
TRBD2 . TRBJ2-3 TRBV7-3 CASSKQGAGAVDTQYF TGTGCCAGCAGCAAACAGGGAGCGGGGGCGGTTGATACGCAGTATTTT
. . TRBJ1-2 TRBV7-3 CASSLVAGEGYTF TGTGCCAGCAGCTTAGTGGCAGGGGAGGGCTACACCTTC
. . TRBJ1-4 TRBV28 CASSLSGANEKLFF TGTGCCAGCAGTTTATCGGGGGCTAATGAAAAACTGTTTTTT
. . TRBJ2-6 TRBV30 CAWSRTEAGANVLTF TGTGCCTGGAGTCGGACAGAGGCTGGGGCCAACGTCCTGACTTTC
TRBD2 . TRBJ2-5 TRBV19 CASSMWTSGGTQYF TGTGCCAGTAGTATGTGGACTAGCGGGGGGACCCAGTACTTC
. . TRBJ1-2 TRBV7-3 CASSSIRPTNLYGYTF TGTGCCAGCAGCTCAATAAGGCCGACAAACCTCTATGGCTACACCTTC
. . TRBJ2-7 TRBV28 CASSLLSRDEQYF TGTGCCAGCAGTTTATTGAGCCGAGACGAGCAGTACTTC
TRBD2 . TRBJ2-1 TRBV24-1 CATSDLSPGGSNGEQFF TGTGCCACCAGTGACCTGTCTCCTGGCGGGAGCAATGGTGAGCAGTTCTTC
TRBD1 . TRBJ1-2 TRBV19 CASSHRDRDYGYTF TGTGCCAGTAGTCACCGGGACAGGGACTATGGCTACACCTTC
TRBD2 . TRBJ2-3 TRBV5-4 CASSPTGGWTDTQYF TGTGCCAGCAGCCCGACGGGGGGATGGACAGATACGCAGTATTTT
. . TRBJ2-7 TRBV5-1 CASSPDGGALSYEQYF TGCGCCAGCAGCCCGGACGGGGGAGCCCTCTCCTACGAGCAGTACTTC
TRBD2 few TRBJ2-2 TRBV7-6 CASSLETSGNTGELFF TGTGCCAGCAGCTTAGAGACTAGCGGTAACACCGGGGAGCTGTTTTTT
TRBD1 . TRBJ2-1 TRBV6-5 CASSWDRGRTLEQFF TGTGCCAGCAGCTGGGACAGGGGGCGGACTCTTGAGCAGTTCTTC
TRBD2 . TRBJ2-3 TRBV3-1/TRBV3-2 CASTHLRPAGADTQYF TGTGCCAGCACCCACCTAAGGCCAGCGGGGGCAGATACGCAGTATTTT
. . TRBJ2-2 TRBV19 CARKTDSNTGELFF TGTGCCAGGAAGACGGACTCGAACACCGGGGAGCTGTTTTTT
TRBD1 once TRBJ2-5 TRBV24-1 CATSELNRGHQETQYF TGTGCCACCAGTGAACTAAACAGGGGGCACCAAGAGACCCAGTACTTC
. . TRBJ1-5 TRBV2 CASTKEGNQPQHF TGTGCCAGCACTAAGGAGGGGAATCAGCCCCAGCATTTT
. once TRBJ2-3 TRBV7-9 CASSFPSTDTQYF TGTGCCAGCAGCTTCCCTAGCACAGATACGCAGTATTTT
. . TRBJ1-1 TRBV7-2 CASSLLIRGAEAFF TGTGCCAGCAGCTTATTGATTCGGGGAGCGGAAGCTTTCTTT
TRBD1 . TRBJ2-1 TRBV30 CAWSQQGAGEQFF TGTGCCTGGAGTCAACAGGGGGCTGGTGAGCAGTTCTTC
TRBD2 . TRBJ2-7 TRBV10-3 CAISEIVWREGSYEQYF TGTGCCATCAGTGAAATTGTCTGGCGGGAGGGCTCCTACGAGCAGTACTTC
TRBD1 . TRBJ2-2 TRBV7-3 CASSKGQAGGGELFF TGTGCCAGCAGCAAAGGACAGGCAGGTGGCGGGGAGCTGTTTTTT
TRBD1 . TRBJ1-1 TRBV19 CASYGQAHRGFLSEAFF TGTGCCAGTTACGGACAGGCCCACCGGGGTTTCCTCTCTGAAGCTTTCTTT